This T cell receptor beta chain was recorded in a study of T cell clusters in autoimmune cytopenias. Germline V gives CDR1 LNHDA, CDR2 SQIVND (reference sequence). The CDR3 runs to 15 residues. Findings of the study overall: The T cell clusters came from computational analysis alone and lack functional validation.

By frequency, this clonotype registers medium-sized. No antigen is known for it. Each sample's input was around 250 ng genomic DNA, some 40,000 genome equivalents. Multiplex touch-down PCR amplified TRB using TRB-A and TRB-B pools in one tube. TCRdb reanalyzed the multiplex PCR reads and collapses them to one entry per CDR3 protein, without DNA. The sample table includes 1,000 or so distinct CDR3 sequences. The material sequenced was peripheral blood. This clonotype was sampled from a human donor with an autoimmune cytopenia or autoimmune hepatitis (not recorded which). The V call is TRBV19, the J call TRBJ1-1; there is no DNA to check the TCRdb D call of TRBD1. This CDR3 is CASSSRTGEDPEAFF.